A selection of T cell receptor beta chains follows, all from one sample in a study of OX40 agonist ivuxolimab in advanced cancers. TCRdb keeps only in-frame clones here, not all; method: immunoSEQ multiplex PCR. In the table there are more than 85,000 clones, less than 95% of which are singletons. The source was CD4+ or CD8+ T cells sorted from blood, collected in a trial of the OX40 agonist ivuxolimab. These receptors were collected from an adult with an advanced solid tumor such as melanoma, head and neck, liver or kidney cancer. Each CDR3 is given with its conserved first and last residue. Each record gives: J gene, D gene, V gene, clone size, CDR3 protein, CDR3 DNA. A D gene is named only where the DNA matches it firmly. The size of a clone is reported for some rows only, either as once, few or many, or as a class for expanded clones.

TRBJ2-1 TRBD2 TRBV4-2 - CASSQITVAGGPNEQFF TGTGCCAGCAGCCAGATTACCGTAGCGGGAGGCCCTAATGAGCAGTTCTTC
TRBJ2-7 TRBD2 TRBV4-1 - CASSLASGPYEQYF TGCGCCAGCAGTCTTGCTAGCGGACCCTACGAGCAGTACTTC
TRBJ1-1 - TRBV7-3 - CASSLNVGVEAFF TGTGCCAGCAGCCTTAACGTTGGGGTCGAAGCTTTCTTT
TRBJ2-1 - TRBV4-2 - CASSQEVRRNEQFF TGTGCCAGCAGCCAAGAGGTCCGGCGGAATGAGCAGTTCTTC
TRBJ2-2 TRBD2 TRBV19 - CASSSGTRGGELFF TGTGCCAGTAGTTCCGGGACTAGGGGCGGGGAGCTGTTTTTT
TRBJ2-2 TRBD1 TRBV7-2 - CASSLTGTARTGELFF TGTGCCAGCAGCTTAACAGGGACAGCGAGGACCGGGGAGCTGTTTTTT
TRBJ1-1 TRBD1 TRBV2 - CASSEDRVAEAFF TGTGCCAGCAGTGAGGACAGGGTTGCTGAAGCTTTCTTT
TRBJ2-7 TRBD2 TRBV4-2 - CASSQKAGGPHEQYF TGTGCCAGCAGCCAAAAAGCGGGAGGGCCCCACGAGCAGTACTTC
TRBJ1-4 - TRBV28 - CASSFAGGEKLFF TGTGCCAGCAGTTTTGCGGGTGGTGAAAAACTGTTTTTT
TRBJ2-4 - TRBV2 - CASMVGLNIQYF TGTGCCAGCATGGTTGGGCTGAACATTCAGTACTTC
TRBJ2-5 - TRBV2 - CASKVGVSRETQYF TGTGCCAGCAAAGTAGGGGTGTCCAGGGAGACCCAGTACTTC
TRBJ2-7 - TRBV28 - CASSLQGSNYEQYF TGTGCCAGCAGTTTACAGGGGTCGAACTACGAGCAGTACTTC
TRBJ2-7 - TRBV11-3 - CASSLDLGSSYEQYF TGTGCCAGCAGCTTAGATCTGGGAAGCTCCTACGAGCAGTACTTC
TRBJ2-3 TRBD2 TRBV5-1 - CASSLATSGTSTDTQYF TGCGCCAGCAGCTTGGCTACCAGCGGGACTAGCACAGATACGCAGTATTTT
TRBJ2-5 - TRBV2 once CASSDATLGETQYF TGTGCCAGCAGTGACGCTACTCTAGGGGAGACCCAGTACTTC
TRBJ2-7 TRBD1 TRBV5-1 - CASSRTNPGQGTYEQYF TGCGCCAGCAGCCGCACTAACCCGGGACAGGGGACCTACGAGCAGTACTTC
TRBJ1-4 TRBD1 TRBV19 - CASSSRTGSTNEKLFF TGTGCCAGTAGTTCCCGGACAGGGTCAACTAATGAAAAACTGTTTTTT
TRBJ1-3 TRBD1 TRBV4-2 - CASSHLLGQGVGGNTIYF TGTGCCAGCAGCCACCTCCTAGGGCAGGGGGTTGGTGGAAACACCATATATTTT
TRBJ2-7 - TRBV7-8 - CASSPLYEQYF TGTGCCAGCAGCCCTCTCTACGAGCAGTACTTC
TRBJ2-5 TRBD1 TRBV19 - CASSYSGTGYQETQYF TGTGCCAGTAGTTATTCCGGGACAGGGTACCAAGAGACCCAGTACTTC
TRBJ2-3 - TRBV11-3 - CASSRNGQRTDTQYF TGTGCCAGCAGTCGGAACGGGCAGCGCACAGATACGCAGTATTTT
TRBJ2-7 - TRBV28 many CASRTSWGEAPYEQYF TGTGCCAGCAGGACCTCTTGGGGAGAAGCCCCCTACGAGCAGTACTTC
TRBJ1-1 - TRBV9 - CASSPGPLMNTEAFF TGTGCCAGCAGCCCGGGACCCCTTATGAACACTGAAGCTTTCTTT
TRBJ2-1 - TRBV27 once CASSFVNEQFF TGTGCCAGCAGTTTCGTCAATGAGCAGTTCTTC
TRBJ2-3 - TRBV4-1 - CASSQVNSVSDTQYF TGCGCCAGCAGCCAAGTCAACTCGGTGTCAGATACGCAGTATTTT
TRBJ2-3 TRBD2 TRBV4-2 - CASSPLSLAGDGDTQYF TGTGCCAGCAGCCCTCTTTCTCTAGCGGGAGATGGGGATACGCAGTATTTT
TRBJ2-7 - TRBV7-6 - CASSLGTSPKQYF TGTGCCAGCAGCTTAGGGACATCTCCAAAGCAGTACTTC
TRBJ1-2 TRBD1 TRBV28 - CASSLSLSGTARDGYTF TGTGCCAGCAGTTTGTCCCTCTCCGGGACAGCCCGCGATGGCTACACCTTC
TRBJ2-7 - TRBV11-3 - CASSFPLSTGYEQYF TGTGCCAGCAGCTTCCCCCTATCGACAGGCTACGAGCAGTACTTC
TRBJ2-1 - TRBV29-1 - CSVGRNNEQFF TGCAGCGTGGGACGCAACAATGAGCAGTTCTTC
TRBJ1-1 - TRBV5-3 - CARSPGTEAFF TGTGCCAGAAGCCCAGGGACTGAAGCTTTCTTT
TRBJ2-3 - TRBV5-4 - CASSLVGSRATDTQYF TGTGCCAGCAGCTTGGTGGGTAGTAGGGCCACAGATACGCAGTATTTT
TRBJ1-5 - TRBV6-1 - CASSKAGRQPQHF TGTGCCAGCAGTAAGGCAGGCCGACAGCCCCAGCATTTT
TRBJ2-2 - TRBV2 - CASRDNGELFF TGTGCCAGCAGGGATAACGGGGAGCTGTTTTTT
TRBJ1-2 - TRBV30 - CAWQNRVSYGYTF TGTGCCTGGCAAAACAGGGTTTCCTATGGCTACACCTTC
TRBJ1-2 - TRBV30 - CAWSGGSVRRNYGYTF TGTGCCTGGAGCGGGGGATCGGTTAGACGCAACTATGGCTACACCTTC
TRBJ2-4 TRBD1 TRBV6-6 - CASIDRGLDNRNIQYF TGTGCCAGCATAGACAGGGGGCTGGATAATAGAAACATTCAGTACTTC
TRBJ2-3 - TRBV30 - CAWRGRGTDTQYF TGTGCCTGGAGAGGTAGGGGCACAGATACGCAGTATTTT